A single sample is the source of the 17 T cell receptor beta chains below, sequenced in a study of cytomegalovirus exposure and HLA in healthy donors. Libraries were prepared by immunoSEQ multiplex PCR; TCRdb keeps only in-frame clonotypes and omits some of them. The sample has nearly 200,000 clones, 75% to 85% seen once. The sequencing input was PBMCs. The receptor source for this set is a woman aged 25 to 39 in good health and CMV-seropositive.

The V and J genes are TRBV7-8 and TRBJ2-7; maybe TRBD2 (5 bases). V gave up 5 bases and J gave up 5 bases, with 13 bases separating them. The CDR3 has 13 amino acids. The V gene's germline CDR1 is SGHVS and CDR2 FQNEAQ. CDR3 nucleotide sequence: TGTGCCAGCAGCCCATCCCCGGGGAACGAGCAGTACTTC. Encoded protein: CASSPSPGNEQYF.

J is TRBJ2-2 and V is TRBV19, with D unresolved. CDR3 size: 14 residues. Per germline, CDR1 LNHDA and CDR2 SQIVND (reference sequence). Trimming stripped 9 bases from V and 4 bases from J, with 15 bases between. CDR3 in DNA: TGTGCCAGCGCCCTACCGCTCCTCACCGGGGAGCTGTTTTTT. It translates to CASALPLLTGELFF.

The rearrangement links TRBV5-1 to TRBJ2-7; 11 bases align to TRBD2. V lost 0 bases and J lost 2; bases outside the gene matches: 1. CDR1 and CDR2 from the germline V gene are SGHRS and YFSETQ. The CDR3 runs to 15 residues. The CDR3 DNA is TGCGCCAGCAGCTTGGAACTAGCGGGAGCCTACGAGCAGTACTTC. This codes for CASSLELAGAYEQYF.

In its sample, this clone was seen once. The genes are TRBV6-1 and TRBJ2-4; TRBD1 aligns across 10 bases. Germline V lookup: CDR1 MNHNS, CDR2 SASEGT. The V gene end was trimmed by 1 base and the J gene end by 15 bases; junction bases not matched to a gene: 3. The CDR3 loop spans 12 amino acids. The CDR3 DNA sequence: TGTGCCAGCAGTGAAGATAGGACAGGGGGGTACTTC. Protein sequence: CASSEDRTGGYF.

This chain uses TRBV19 with TRBJ1-5, with D maybe TRBD1 (5 bases). The CDR3 covers 16 residues. V lost 3 bases and J lost 4, with 16 bases in between. From germline, CDR1 is LNHDA and CDR2 SQIVND (reference sequence). CDR3 coding DNA: TGTGCCAGTAGTATCATTCAGAGACAGCCTAATCAGCCCCAGCATTTT. Translating it yields CASSIIQRQPNQPQHF. Supplemented by reference TRBV19 and TRBJ1-5, the full variable domain reads DGGITQSPKYLFRKEGQNVTLSCEQNLNHDAMYWYRQDPGQGLRLIYYSQIVNDFQKGDIAEGYSVSREKKESFPLTVTSAQKNPTAFYLCASSIIQRQPNQPQHFGDGTRLSIL.

The chain is built from TRBV15 and TRBJ2-2, with D unclear. CDR1 is LNHNV and CDR2 is YYDKDF in the germline V gene (reference sequence). This CDR3 has 14 amino acids. Trimming cost V 0 bases and J 5 bases, with 7 bases left between them. For the CDR3, the DNA is TGTGCCACCAGCAGAGATCTAGGTACCGGGGAGCTGTTTTTT. The encoded protein is CATSRDLGTGELFF.

The sample holds a few counts of this clone. The chain carries TRBV28 and TRBJ1-2, with a tentative D call TRBD1 (5 bases). Germline V lookup: CDR1 MDHEN, CDR2 SYDVKM. The CDR3 totals 12 residues. The V gene lost 4 bases and the J gene lost 8 bases, with 11 bases spanning the gap. The CDR3 loop reads CASSSRAGGYTF. Here the CDR3 DNA reads TGTGCCAGCAGTTCCAGGGCGGGGGGCTACACCTTC.

The J gene is TRBJ2-1, the V gene TRBV6-6, with D tentatively TRBD1 (6 bases). Trimming cost V 7 bases and J 4 bases, with 20 bases left between them. The CDR3 length is 16 residues. Looked up from germline, CDR1 is MNHNY and CDR2 is SVGAGI (reference sequence). For the CDR3, the DNA is TGTGCCAGCACCCACTCAGGGGTCTCCGCTTACAATGAGCAGTTCTTC. Translating gives CASTHSGVSAYNEQFF.

V is TRBV10-3 and J is TRBJ1-1; D may be TRBD1 (6 bases). Germline loops: CDR1 ENHRY, CDR2 SYGVKD. The CDR3 spans 13 residues. Trimming stripped 5 bases from V and 7 bases from J, with 14 bases between. The CDR3 here is CAISQGTNYEAFF. CDR3 bases: TGTGCCATCAGTCAGGGGACAAATTATGAAGCTTTCTTT.

The genes are TRBV2 and TRBJ2-3; D is possibly TRBD1 (6 bases). Looked up from germline, CDR1 is SNHLY and CDR2 is FYNNEI. V shed 6 bases and J shed 2 bases, with 12 bases lying between them. The CDR3 loop spans 14 amino acids. CDR3 sequence: CASSRQVLTDTQYF. The CDR3 DNA reads TGTGCCAGCAGCCGACAGGTTCTCACAGATACGCAGTATTTT.

The CDR3 reads CASSSRDQPQHF. CDR3 in DNA: TGTGCCAGCAGCTCACGAGATCAGCCCCAGCATTTT. This chain joins TRBV28 and TRBJ1-5; D is ambiguous. Germline V CDR1 and CDR2: MDHEN, SYDVKM. CDR3 length equals 12 residues. Trimming left V 6 bases short and J 5 bases short, with 8 bases between.

The gene calls are TRBV7-6 and TRBJ2-1; 7 nucleotides line up with TRBD2. Losses at the gene ends were 3 bases for V and 12 bases for J; bases not matched to a gene: 11. The germline CDR1 and CDR2 sequences are SGHVS and FNYEAQ. This CDR3 contains 14 residues. The CDR3: CASSFLTGTGGQFF. In nucleotides, the CDR3 is TGTGCCAGCAGCTTTTTAACAGGAACGGGGGGGCAGTTCTTC.

In its sample, this clone was seen once. This chain joins TRBV6-5 and TRBJ2-2, with 11 bases identical to TRBD1. The germline CDR1 and CDR2 sequences are MNHEY and SVGAGI. Trimming at V came to 3 bases and at J to 6 bases, leaving 6 bases not matched to a gene. The CDR3 length is 16 residues. The CDR3 nucleotides are TGTGCCAGCAGTTATGTAGGGACAGGGGGAGCCGGGGAGCTGTTTTTT. Translation: CASSYVGTGGAGELFF.

V is TRBV7-8 and J is TRBJ2-1; the match to TRBD1 covers 12 bases. V was pared by 5 bases and J by 9 bases, with 8 bases of the junction left unmatched. CDR1 is SGHVS, CDR2 FQNEAQ, per germline. The CDR3 extends over 15 amino acids. The CDR3: CASSNPGQGAGEQFF. As DNA, the CDR3 is TGTGCCAGCAGCAATCCGGGACAGGGGGCCGGTGAGCAGTTCTTC.

The V gene is TRBV5-1, the J gene TRBJ2-3; 9 positions match TRBD2. Germline lookup yields CDR1 SGHRS and CDR2 YFSETQ. The CDR3 is made up of 17 amino acids. With 0 bases clipped from V and 2 bases from J, the junction kept 7 bases outside the gene matches. The CDR3 DNA follows: TGCGCCAGCAGCTTGGTGGGTAGCGGGAGTTCCACAGATACGCAGTATTTT. Translating gives CASSLVGSGSSTDTQYF. Filled out from reference TRBV5-1 and TRBJ2-3, the complete variable domain reads KAGVTQTPRYLIKTRGQQVTLSCSPISGHRSVSWYQQTPGQGLQFLFEYFSETQRNKGNFPGRFSGRQFSNSRSEMNVSTLELGDSALYLCASSLVGSGSSTDTQYFGPGTRLTVL.

This rearrangement joins TRBV28 to TRBJ2-7, with D possibly being TRBD1 (6 bases). V was shortened by 4 bases and J by 2 bases, with 15 bases between the two germline ends. Looked up from germline, CDR1 is MDHEN and CDR2 is SYDVKM. The CDR3 is 15 amino acids. CDR3 nucleotides: TGTGCCAGCAGTTCCCAGGGGATTGTTCCCTACGAGCAGTACTTC. Translating it yields CASSSQGIVPYEQYF.

V is TRBV6-1 and J is TRBJ2-1; the match to TRBD2 covers 9 bases. There are 15 residues in the CDR3. The germline V gene has CDR1 MNHNS and CDR2 SASEGT. With 6 bases clipped from V and 7 bases from J, the junction kept 10 bases outside the gene matches. The CDR3: CASRGGLALGNEQFF. The DNA for the CDR3 is TGTGCCAGCAGGGGGGGACTAGCCTTGGGGAATGAGCAGTTCTTC.